A selection of T cell receptor beta chains follows, all from one sample in a study of CD8+CD57+ T cells in acquired aplastic anemia. From the reads, TCRdb called clonotypes with MiXCR, one entry per CDR3 protein. Here the sample spans hundreds of thousands of distinct CDR3 sequences, roughly 34% being singletons. Sequencing was done on a sample of sorted CD4+, CD8+, or CD8+CD57+ T cells (not recorded which) from PBMCs. These receptor sequences come from a human donor with aplastic anemia. Both conserved end residues are part of each CDR3. Clone size is stated in some rows and not others, as once, few, many or a class when expanded.

abundance,v_gene,CDR3aa
few,TRBV12-3/TRBV12-4,CASKTGARTEAFF
-,TRBV9,CASSVALGAEEKLFF
many,TRBV5-1,CASSLGIPGDYGYTF
many,TRBV19,CASERTGAFYEQYF
-,TRBV29-1,CSATGQDGYTF
few,TRBV2,CASSLRGGQPQHF
-,TRBV3-1,CASSQVLRGRINSPLHF
-,TRBV7-6,CASSSADSFGNTIYF
-,TRBV3-1,CASSPPGRLANYGYTF
-,TRBV24-1,CATSSGQGFEQYF
many,TRBV7-2,CASSLGTGYGYTF
many,TRBV20-1,CSARETRGTGKGSPLHF
many,TRBV29-1,CSVEDLTFETQYF
many,TRBV19,CASSPGGLAGVYEQYF
many,TRBV7-8,CASSLAPGREQYF
-,TRBV15,CATSRDPLNTEAFF
-,TRBV2,CASRGLPKGGSPLHF